The 14 T cell receptor beta chains given below trace back to one sample, sequenced in a study of blood T cell repertoires in COVID-19. Produced via immunoSEQ multiplex PCR; TCRdb's table is partial and in-frame only. Of fewer than 250,000 clones listed, 70% to 90% are singletons. Sequencing input: peripheral blood. These receptors all stem from a man aged 50-59 years with COVID-19, enrolled during active disease.

The CDR3 protein is CASSLGKRGQLYGYTF. The CDR3 DNA sequence: TGTGCCAGCAGCCTAGGGAAGCGGGGGCAACTCTATGGCTACACCTTC. The chain recombines TRBV7-8 with TRBJ1-2; weak D call: TRBD1 (6 bases). CDR1 is SGHVS, CDR2 FQNEAQ, per germline. V shed 5 bases and J shed 4 bases, with 20 bases lying between them. The CDR3 is 16 amino acids.

This clone was seen just once. The chain employs TRBV5-1 and TRBJ2-1; D is unclear. Germline-derived CDR1 and CDR2 are SGHRS and YFSETQ. This CDR3 has 13 amino acids. Deletions cut 6 bases from V and 7 bases from J, with 14 bases between. The CDR3 sequence: CASNIGPTNEQFF. In DNA form, the CDR3 reads TGCGCCAGCAACATTGGGCCAACGAATGAGCAGTTCTTC.

The chain carries TRBV3-1 (or the pseudogene TRBV3-2) and TRBJ2-7; 9 nucleotides agree with TRBD1. In germline, CDR1 is LGHDT, CDR2 YNNKEL (reference sequence). Trimming took 0 bases from V and 4 from J; bases not matched to a gene: 10. There are 17 residues in the CDR3. The chain's CDR3 is CASSQDQGQGFIYEQYF. As DNA, the CDR3 is TGTGCCAGCAGCCAAGATCAGGGACAGGGTTTTATTTACGAGCAGTACTTC.

The J gene is TRBJ1-1, the V gene TRBV6-5; weak D call: TRBD1 (6 bases). The V end lost 5 bases, the J end lost 1 base, and 14 bases lay between the germline ends. Per the germline V gene, CDR1 is MNHEY and CDR2 is SVGAGI. CDR3 length equals 15 residues. The chain's CDR3 is CASSPQQGKNTEAFF. The DNA for the CDR3 is TGTGCCAGCAGTCCGCAACAGGGAAAGAACACTGAAGCTTTCTTT.

For the CDR3, the DNA is TGTGCCGGAGAGACAGGGGGCGACAGTATGAGTTCACCCCTCCACTTT. Its protein is CAGETGGDSMSSPLHF. J is TRBJ1-6 and V is TRBV7-9, with 10 bases fitting TRBD1. Unmatched junction bases numbered 16, after V lost 11 bases and J lost 9 bases. Germline CDR1 is SEHNR and CDR2 is FQNEAQ (reference sequence). The CDR3 length is 16 residues.

J is TRBJ2-5 and V is TRBV4-1; possibly TRBD2 for D (6 bases). CDR1 MGHRA and CDR2 YSYEKL come from the germline V gene. This CDR3 region has 15 residues. Trimming removed 0 bases at V and 5 bases at J, with 13 bases between. The CDR3 loop reads CASSQDRDFEETQYF. CDR3 nucleotides: TGCGCCAGCAGCCAAGACAGGGACTTCGAGGAGACCCAGTACTTC.

The CDR3 DNA is TGTGCCAGCTCACCCCCCGGTCTACTCTCCTACGAGCAGTACTTC. This sequence encodes CASSPPGLLSYEQYF. J is TRBJ2-7 and V is TRBV18; unclear D gene. The CDR3 spans 15 residues. Trimming shortened V by 3 bases and J by 0 bases, and 12 bases separated the two germline ends. CDR1 and CDR2 from the germline V gene are KGHSH and LQKENI.

The chain combines TRBV7-2 with TRBJ2-7; 9 bases fit TRBD2. Germline trimming cut 4 bases from V and 2 bases from J; bases unmatched to any gene: 3. This CDR3 comprises 14 residues. Germline values: CDR1 SGHTA, CDR2 FQGNSA. CDR3 amino acids: CASSSTSGPYEQYF. CDR3 coding DNA: TGTGCCAGCAGCTCGACTAGCGGCCCCTACGAGCAGTACTTC.

The sample holds a few counts of this clone. The chain is built from TRBV3-1 (or the pseudogene TRBV3-2) and TRBJ2-4; no clear D gene. V gave up 1 base and J gave up 6 bases, with 7 bases separating them. Germline CDR1 and CDR2: LGHDT and YNNKEL (reference sequence). The CDR3 has 13 residues. CDR3 sequence: CASSQGGGNIQYF. In nucleotides, the CDR3 is TGTGCCAGCAGCCAAGGTGGCGGAAACATTCAGTACTTC.

This clone is a singleton in its sample. This chain's CDR3 is CAAKRPGQSTDTQYF. CDR3 DNA sequence: TGTGCCGCTAAGAGACCGGGACAGAGCACAGATACGCAGTATTTT. The V call is TRBV19, the J call TRBJ2-3; 7 bases map to TRBD1. The V gene's germline CDR1 is LNHDA and CDR2 SQIVND (reference sequence). V trimming: 11 bases; J trimming: 0 bases; junction bases outside the gene matches: 11. The CDR3 is 15 residues long.

The J gene is TRBJ1-3, the V gene TRBV3-1 (or the pseudogene TRBV3-2), with a weak D call TRBD1 (5 bases). The CDR3 length is 16 residues. Germline CDR1 is LGHDT and CDR2 is YNNKEL (reference sequence). Between the trimmed V and J ends, which lost 0 bases and 6 bases, there was a span of 15 bases. CDR3 sequence reads: CASSQDSTGTENTIYF. The CDR3 DNA follows: TGTGCCAGCAGCCAAGATTCCACCGGGACTGAAAACACCATATATTTT.

The rearrangement links TRBV7-2 to TRBJ2-3, with TRBD2 matching 10 bases. The CDR3 loop spans 15 amino acids. Germline V gives CDR1 SGHTA, CDR2 FQGNSA. Losses at the gene ends were 6 bases for V and 2 bases for J; bases not matched to a gene: 5. The CDR3 here is CASSLLAGFTDTQYF. The CDR3 DNA reads as TGTGCCAGCAGTCTACTAGCGGGGTTCACAGATACGCAGTATTTT.

This rearrangement joins TRBV5-1 to TRBJ2-4, with 11 nucleotides matching TRBD2. The CDR3 totals 15 residues. The V segment lost 4 bases and the J segment 6 bases; nucleotides outside the gene matches: 6. Germline CDR1 is SGHRS and CDR2 is YFSETQ. In nucleotides, the CDR3 is TGCGCCAGCAGCGTTAGCGGGGGGGCGACAAACATTCAGTACTTC. Translation gives CASSVSGGATNIQYF.

The genes are TRBV7-6 and TRBJ2-3; 8 nucleotides agree with TRBD1. Germline CDR1 is SGHVS and CDR2 is FNYEAQ. The V gene end was trimmed by 5 bases and the J gene end by 0 bases; junction bases not matched to a gene: 4. This CDR3 region has 15 residues. The CDR3 region is CASSPGQVSTDTQYF. In nucleotides, the CDR3 is TGTGCCAGCAGCCCGGGACAGGTTAGCACAGATACGCAGTATTTT.